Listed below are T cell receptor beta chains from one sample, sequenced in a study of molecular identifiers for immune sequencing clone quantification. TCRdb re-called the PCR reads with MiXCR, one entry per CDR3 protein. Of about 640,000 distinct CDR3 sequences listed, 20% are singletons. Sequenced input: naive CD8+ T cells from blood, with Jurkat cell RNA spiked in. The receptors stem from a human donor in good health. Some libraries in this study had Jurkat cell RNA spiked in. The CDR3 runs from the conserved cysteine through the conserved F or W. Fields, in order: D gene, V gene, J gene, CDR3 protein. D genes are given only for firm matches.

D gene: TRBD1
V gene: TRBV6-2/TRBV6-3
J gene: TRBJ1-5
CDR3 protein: CASSSQDRGGNQPQHF

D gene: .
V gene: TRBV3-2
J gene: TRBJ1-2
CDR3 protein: CASSHQETSSAF

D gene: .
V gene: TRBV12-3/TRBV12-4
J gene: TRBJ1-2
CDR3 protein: CASSRTVAYGYTF

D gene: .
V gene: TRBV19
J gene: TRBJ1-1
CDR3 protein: CASSIFGGTEAFF

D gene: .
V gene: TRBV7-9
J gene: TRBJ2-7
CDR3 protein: CASRPGTQEQYF

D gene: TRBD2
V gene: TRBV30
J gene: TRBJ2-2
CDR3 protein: CAWSPGLATGTGELFF

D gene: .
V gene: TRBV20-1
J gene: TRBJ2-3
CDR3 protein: CSARLASEATDTQYF

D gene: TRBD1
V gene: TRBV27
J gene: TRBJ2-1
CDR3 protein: CASSLRGVPGQGANEQFF

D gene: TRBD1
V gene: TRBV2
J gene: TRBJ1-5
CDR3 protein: CASSEGQVPTRYQPQHF

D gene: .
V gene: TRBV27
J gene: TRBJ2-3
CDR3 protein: CASSFKLSGDTQYF

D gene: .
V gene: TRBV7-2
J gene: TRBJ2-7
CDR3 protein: CASSLGAGASYEQYF

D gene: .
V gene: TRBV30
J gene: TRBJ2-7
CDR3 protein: CALWDSRGEQYF

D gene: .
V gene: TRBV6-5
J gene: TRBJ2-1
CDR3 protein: CASSFYDEQFF

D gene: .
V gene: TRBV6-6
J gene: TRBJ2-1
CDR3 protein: CASSYFSPGSGEQFF